Shown below are 28 T cell receptor beta chains from a single sample sequenced in a study of CD8 T cells in Susac syndrome. Random hexamers were used to reverse transcribe the RNA input (0.5 to 1 ug). TCRdb processed the immunoSEQ multiplex PCR reads anew with MiXCR; each CDR3 protein has one entry. In the table there are some 160,000 distinct CDR3 sequences, approximately 90% of which are singletons. Sequenced material: CD4+ T cells from PBMCs. The source of these receptors is a human donor in good health.

The chain is built from TRBV20-1 and TRBJ1-1; TRBD1 might be the D (6 bases). Per the germline V gene, CDR1 is DFQATT and CDR2 is SNEGSKA (reference sequence). This CDR3 contains 14 residues. Trimming pared 0 bases from V and 11 bases from J, leaving 19 bases between. Here the CDR3 DNA reads TGCAGTGCTAGAGATAGTAACAGGGAGGATGATGCTTTCTTT. It codes for CSARDSNREDDAFF.

The rearrangement uses TRBV18 and TRBJ1-3; TRBD1 agrees at 9 bases. V lost 3 bases and J lost 7; bases outside the gene matches: 7. The CDR3 sequence is 15 residues long. CDR1 and CDR2 (germline): KGHSH, LQKENI. CDR3 nucleotides: TGTGCCAGCTCACCCGGACAGGGGACTAGGAACACCATATATTTT. Encoded protein: CASSPGQGTRNTIYF.

This chain links TRBV6-2 or TRBV6-3 with TRBJ1-3, with a tentative D call TRBD1 (5 bases). This CDR3 has 14 residues. Trimming removed 2 bases from V and 4 bases from J, with 9 bases in between. The germline V gene has CDR1 MNHEY and CDR2 SVGEGT. CDR3 amino acids: CASSYPGPGNTIYF. The CDR3 DNA reads TGTGCCAGCAGTTACCCGGGACCGGGAAACACCATATATTTT.

V gene TRBV18 combines with J gene TRBJ2-7; 10 bases line up with TRBD1. CDR3 length equals 17 residues. Germline V gene lookup returns CDR1 KGHSH and CDR2 LQKENI. V trimming: 0 bases; J trimming: 7 bases; junction bases outside the gene matches: 12. CDR3 DNA: TGTGCCAGCTCACCACCCGGGACAGGGGTCACTACGGGGGAGCAGTACTTC. Amino acid sequence: CASSPPGTGVTTGEQYF.

This rearrangement joins TRBV20-1 to TRBJ2-3, with TRBD2 matching 9 bases. There are 17 residues in the CDR3. Germline CDR1 is DFQATT and CDR2 is SNEGSKA (reference sequence). The J segment lost 0 bases and the V segment lost 3 bases, leaving 10 bases of the junction unmatched. CDR3 sequence reads: CSARSGGLAGSTDTQYF. The CDR3 nucleotides read TGCAGTGCTAGGTCGGGTGGGCTAGCGGGAAGCACAGATACGCAGTATTTT.

The rearrangement links TRBV18 to TRBJ1-2, with D possibly being TRBD1 (5 bases). The CDR3 runs 13 residues. Trimming removed 3 bases from V and 4 bases from J, with 9 bases in between. CDR1 and CDR2 from the germline V gene are KGHSH and LQKENI. The CDR3 sequence is CASSPEGSYGYTF. The CDR3 nucleotides read TGTGCCAGCTCACCGGAGGGGTCCTATGGCTACACCTTC.

This chain connects TRBV29-1 to TRBJ2-2; the D gene is possibly TRBD1 (6 bases). The CDR3 spans 16 residues. Germline lookup yields CDR1 SQVTM and CDR2 ANQGSEA. Trimming stripped 5 bases from V and 2 bases from J, with 18 bases between. CDR3 sequence: CSVPPTGGTNTGELFF. CDR3 DNA: TGCAGCGTTCCCCCGACAGGTGGAACCAACACCGGGGAGCTGTTTTTT.

The V gene is TRBV19, the J gene TRBJ2-1; 9 positions agree with TRBD1. J gave up 3 bases and V 7 bases, and 7 bases lay outside the gene matches. This CDR3 contains 15 residues. Germline CDR1 reads LNHDA; CDR2 reads SQIVND (reference sequence). The CDR3 nucleotides read TGTGCCAGTACCTGGGGGACAGGGAGCTACAATGAGCAGTTCTTC. Encoded protein: CASTWGTGSYNEQFF.

The chain joins TRBV12-3 or TRBV12-4 to TRBJ1-1; D call uncertain. The CDR3 contains 13 residues. Trimming took off 5 bases at V and 1 base at J, with 8 bases between the two ends. The CDR3, as DNA: TGTGCCAGCAGTCGGGCTTCGAACACTGAAGCTTTCTTT. Translating gives CASSRASNTEAFF.

The gene calls are TRBV20-1 and TRBJ2-3, with D hard to call. Trimming pared 6 bases from V and 5 bases from J, leaving 15 bases between. In germline, CDR1 is DFQATT, CDR2 SNEGSKA (reference sequence). The CDR3 runs to 13 residues. CDR3 protein: CSARWAVGDTQYF. The CDR3 region has the DNA TGCAGTGCCCGGTGGGCCGTGGGAGATACGCAGTATTTT.

This chain uses TRBV7-2 with TRBJ1-2; no reliable D call. V was trimmed by 1 base and J by 9 bases, leaving 9 bases between them. From germline, CDR1 is SGHTA and CDR2 FQGNSA. The CDR3 contains 12 residues. CDR3 nucleotide sequence: TGTGCCAGCAGCTTAGTTGCTCTACGCTACACCTTC. Translation: CASSLVALRYTF.

The V and J genes are TRBV5-1 and TRBJ2-3, with D perhaps matching TRBD1 (6 bases). V was trimmed by 2 bases and J by 2 bases, leaving 12 bases between them. CDR1 is SGHRS and CDR2 is YFSETQ in the germline V gene. The CDR3 extends over 15 amino acids. In DNA form, the CDR3 reads TGCGCCAGCAGCTTTCAGGGGACATTCACAGATACGCAGTATTTT. Amino acids: CASSFQGTFTDTQYF.

V and J are TRBV5-1 and TRBJ1-5, with D possibly being TRBD1 (5 bases). Between the trimmed V and J ends, which lost 5 bases and 5 bases, there was a span of 17 bases. CDR3 length: 15 amino acids. CDR1 SGHRS and CDR2 YFSETQ come from the germline V gene. The CDR3 reads CASSSLGGADQPQHF. CDR3 in DNA: TGCGCCAGCAGTAGCTTAGGAGGGGCGGATCAGCCCCAGCATTTT. Together with reference TRBV5-1 and TRBJ1-5, the CDR3 gives the full variable domain: KAGVTQTPRYLIKTRGQQVTLSCSPISGHRSVSWYQQTPGQGLQFLFEYFSETQRNKGNFPGRFSGRQFSNSRSEMNVSTLELGDSALYLCASSSLGGADQPQHFGDGTRLSIL.

The gene calls are TRBV10-3 and TRBJ2-6; 7 bases are shared with TRBD1. Unmatched junction bases numbered 8, after V lost 6 bases and J lost 0 bases. This CDR3 region has 17 residues. The germline V gene encodes CDR1 ENHRY and CDR2 SYGVKD. CDR3 nucleotide sequence: TGTGCCATCAGCCGACAGGGAGACAGCTCTGGGGCCAACGTCCTGACTTTC. It specifies CAISRQGDSSGANVLTF.

This rearrangement joins TRBV7-8 to TRBJ2-7; D might be TRBD1 or TRBD2, each matching 5 bases. The V end lost 5 bases, the J end lost 3 bases, and 14 bases lay between the germline ends. This CDR3 is built from 14 residues. CDR1 and CDR2 (germline): SGHVS, FQNEAQ. The CDR3 loop reads CASSTEGHLYEQYF. DNA of the CDR3: TGTGCCAGCAGCACCGAGGGGCATCTCTACGAGCAGTACTTC.

The sample holds one count of this clonotype. V is TRBV6-2 or TRBV6-3 and J is TRBJ2-6; 7 bases fit TRBD2. The CDR3 has 17 residues. The germline V gene encodes CDR1 MNHEY and CDR2 SVGEGT. Trimming took 8 bases from V and 2 from J; bases not matched to a gene: 12. CDR3 coding DNA: TGTGCCAGCTCTTCTCTGGGGGGGGACGCTGGGGCCAACGTCCTGACTTTC. This translates into CASSSLGGDAGANVLTF.

This chain links TRBV10-3 with TRBJ1-1, with 8 bases identical to TRBD1. The CDR3 length is 14 residues. CDR1 is ENHRY and CDR2 is SYGVKD in the germline V gene. V dropped 6 bases and J dropped 4; count of bases not matched to a gene: 7. CDR3 sequence (DNA): TGTGCCATCAGGGACAGGGATGGCACCACTGAAGCTTTCTTT. It translates to CAIRDRDGTTEAFF.

The chain links TRBV20-1 to TRBJ1-4; D unclear. The CDR3 totals 16 residues. V gave up 0 bases and J gave up 0 bases, with 11 bases separating them. CDR1 is DFQATT, CDR2 SNEGSKA, per germline (reference sequence). CDR3 loop: CSARDKTRATNEKLFF. Here the CDR3 DNA reads TGCAGTGCTAGAGATAAAACGCGGGCAACTAATGAAAAACTGTTTTTT.

The chain uses TRBV7-2 and TRBJ1-2; D might be TRBD1 (5 bases). Germline V gene sequence: CDR1 SGHTA, CDR2 FQGNSA. This CDR3 has 15 amino acids. The ends were cut back, 1 base at V and 5 bases at J, with 14 bases in the middle. For the CDR3, the DNA is TGTGCCAGCAGCTTAGAAGGGACCGCTAGGTATGGCTACACCTTC. Its protein is CASSLEGTARYGYTF.

This rearrangement joins TRBV6-2 or TRBV6-3 to TRBJ2-6, with 7 bases identical to TRBD1. With V trimmed by 4 bases and J by 2 bases, 14 bases remained unmatched. The CDR3 runs 19 residues. Germline-derived CDR1 and CDR2 are MNHEY and SVGEGT. CDR3 sequence (DNA): TGTGCCAGCAGTTTCCTTGCTACAGGGGCACGTGCTGGGGCCAACGTCCTGACTTTC. It codes for CASSFLATGARAGANVLTF.

The chain carries TRBV3-1 and TRBJ2-7; TRBD2 matches at 7 bases. J lost 0 bases, V lost 4 bases, and 6 bases had no gene match. Germline CDR1 and CDR2: LGHDT and YNNKEL (reference sequence). CDR3 size: 15 residues. The CDR3 nucleotides are TGTGCCAGCAGCCCGATTAGCGGGCCCTCCTACGAGCAGTACTTC. Translating it yields CASSPISGPSYEQYF.

CDR3 residues: CASSPPSQNTEAFF. The CDR3 DNA follows: TGTGCCAGCAGCCCCCCCTCTCAGAACACTGAAGCTTTCTTT. This chain connects TRBV28 to TRBJ1-1; the D is unclear. Trimming stripped 6 bases from V and 1 base from J, with 12 bases between. CDR3 length: 14 residues. Germline lookup yields CDR1 MDHEN and CDR2 SYDVKM.

The chain's CDR3 is CSARDDRGRTEAFF. CDR3 DNA sequence: TGCAGTGCTAGAGACGACAGGGGGAGGACTGAAGCTTTCTTT. The chain uses TRBV20-1 and TRBJ1-1, with 9 bases aligning to TRBD1. There are 14 residues in the CDR3. The V segment lost 0 bases and the J segment 5 bases; nucleotides outside the gene matches: 4. Germline CDR1 and CDR2: DFQATT and SNEGSKA (reference sequence).

The genes are TRBV18 and TRBJ2-2, with D possibly TRBD1 on 5 matching bases. Trimming left V 4 bases short and J 4 bases short, with 10 bases between. Per the germline V gene, CDR1 is KGHSH and CDR2 is LQKENI. The CDR3 length is 14 residues. The DNA for the CDR3 is TGTGCCAGCTCACAGGGGCCGAGCACCGGGGAGCTGTTTTTT. Protein product: CASSQGPSTGELFF.

The chain carries TRBV4-1 and TRBJ2-7; D is tentatively TRBD1 or TRBD2 (6 bases each). CDR1 is MGHRA and CDR2 is YSYEKL in the germline V gene. V was cut by 4 bases and J by 3 bases, with 22 bases left in between. This CDR3 has 17 amino acids. The CDR3 region is CASSRLIRSGANYEQYF. CDR3 sequence (DNA): TGCGCCAGCAGCCGCCTTATAAGGTCGGGGGCCAACTACGAGCAGTACTTC.

The gene calls are TRBV28 and TRBJ2-1, with a tentative D call TRBD1 (6 bases). The CDR3 sequence is 16 residues long. Germline assignment: CDR1 MDHEN and CDR2 SYDVKM. Trimming cost V 5 bases and J 9 bases, with 23 bases left between them. The CDR3 nucleotides are TGTGCCAGCAGTAGCCCCCAGGGGATACGGTCTCGTGAGCAGTTCTTC. Residues: CASSSPQGIRSREQFF. Complete variable domain (other parts from reference TRBV28 and TRBJ2-1): DVKVTQSSRYLVKRTGEKVFLECVQDMDHENMFWYRQDPGLGLRLIYFSYDVKMKEKGDIPEGYSVSREKKERFSLILESASTNQTSMYLCASSSPQGIRSREQFFGPGTRLTVL.

The genes are TRBV28 and TRBJ2-5, with no clear D. The CDR3 contains 12 residues. V was pared by 6 bases and J by 4 bases, with 9 bases between. Germline CDR1 MDHEN, CDR2 SYDVKM. Written as DNA, the CDR3 is TGTGCCAGCAGCCGTCCCGGAGAGACCCAGTACTTC. It specifies CASSRPGETQYF. Filled out from reference TRBV28 and TRBJ2-5, the complete variable domain reads DVKVTQSSRYLVKRTGEKVFLECVQDMDHENMFWYRQDPGLGLRLIYFSYDVKMKEKGDIPEGYSVSREKKERFSLILESASTNQTSMYLCASSRPGETQYFGPGTRLLVL.

The genes are TRBV20-1 and TRBJ2-2, with D unresolved. Trimming took off 0 bases at V and 8 bases at J, with 7 bases between the two ends. The CDR3 length is 12 residues. Germline CDR1 and CDR2: DFQATT and SNEGSKA (reference sequence). CDR3 amino acids: CSARDPIGELFF. Written as DNA, the CDR3 is TGCAGTGCTAGAGATCCTATTGGGGAGCTGTTTTTT.